A single sample gave rise to the 31 T cell receptor beta chains below, sequenced in a study of Ad26.COV2.S vaccination and SARS-CoV-2 variants. The treatment denotes: roughly 18 received Ad26.COV2.S at low or high dose, single or two shots; five or six received placebo; per-sample allocation not given. Collection of samples fell on day 63 after the first vaccine or placebo injection. The protocol was immunoSEQ multiplex PCR, while the TCRdb copy is restricted to in-frame clones and leaves out a portion. The sample includes 250,000 or so clones, about 83% of them seen just once. This material consisted of peripheral blood, taken in a trial of Ad26.COV2.S vaccine versus placebo. The receptors shown here come from a person aged 18-65 years who received the Ad26.COV2.S COVID-19 vaccine or a placebo.

The rearrangement links TRBV5-6 to TRBJ2-1; D is ambiguous. This CDR3 region has 11 residues. V lost 0 bases, J lost 10 bases, and 5 bases lay in between. The germline V gene has CDR1 SGHDT and CDR2 YYEEEE. The CDR3 DNA is TGTGCCAGCAGCTTGGGGCCCGAGCAGTTCTTC. Encoded protein: CASSLGPEQFF.

The CDR3 protein is CASSLAGASSYNEQFF. CDR3 in DNA: TGTGCCAGCAGCTTAGCGGGGGCCTCCTCCTACAATGAGCAGTTCTTC. The chain is built from TRBV7-2 and TRBJ2-1; a possible D gene is TRBD1 (6 bases). V shed 0 bases and J shed 0 bases, with 9 bases lying between them. From germline, CDR1 is SGHTA and CDR2 FQGNSA. There are 16 residues in the CDR3.

V usage is TRBV27 and J usage is TRBJ1-2; 7 bases are shared with TRBD1. The CDR3 spans 14 residues. Germline lookup yields CDR1 MNHEY and CDR2 SMNVEV (reference sequence). Trimming removed 5 bases from V and 7 bases from J; junction bases left unmatched: 10. The CDR3 sequence is CASSLGGGTGGYTF. The CDR3 DNA sequence: TGTGCCAGCAGTCTAGGGGGCGGAACGGGTGGCTACACCTTC.

This chain joins TRBV9 and TRBJ2-1; D is ambiguous. This CDR3 has 14 amino acids. CDR1 and CDR2 from the germline V gene are SGDLS and YYNGEE. V dropped 0 bases and J dropped 8 bases, with 12 bases sitting between them. In DNA form, the CDR3 reads TGTGCCAGCAGCGTAGGGGTCCTCCTCGATGAGCAGTTCTTC. Protein product: CASSVGVLLDEQFF.

This chain links TRBV11-2 with TRBJ1-1; D possibly corresponds to TRBD1 (5 bases). Trimming pared 5 bases from V and 1 base from J, leaving 17 bases between. Germline V gives CDR1 SGHAT, CDR2 FQNNGV. The length of the CDR3 is 16 residues. CDR3 coding DNA: TGTGCCAGCAGCCTACGATGGGGGGATAAGAACACTGAAGCTTTCTTT. Residues: CASSLRWGDKNTEAFF.

The V call is TRBV5-1, the J call TRBJ1-2; 8 bases align to TRBD1. J was trimmed by 7 bases and V by 2 bases; bases with no gene match: 4. CDR1 is SGHRS, CDR2 YFSETQ, per germline. The CDR3 sequence is 13 residues long. CDR3 protein: CASSFDRGAGYTF. DNA for the CDR3: TGCGCCAGCAGCTTCGACAGGGGCGCTGGCTACACCTTC.

The DNA for the CDR3 is TGTGCCAGCTCCCAACAGGGGAACACTGAAGCTTTCTTT. It encodes CASSQQGNTEAFF. The rearrangement joins TRBV18 to TRBJ1-1; D possibly corresponds to TRBD1 (6 bases). This CDR3 region has 13 residues. The germline V and J ends were trimmed by 6 bases and 1 base, with 9 bases remaining between them. The germline V gene has CDR1 KGHSH and CDR2 LQKENI.

The rearrangement uses TRBV19 and TRBJ2-1; TRBD2 matches at 8 bases. V shed 4 bases, J shed 7 bases, and the junction held 9 bases outside the gene matches. Germline assignment: CDR1 LNHDA and CDR2 SQIVND (reference sequence). The CDR3 is made up of 15 amino acids. The CDR3 region is CASSTGTSAGNEQFF. DNA of the CDR3: TGTGCCAGTAGTACCGGGACTAGTGCGGGGAATGAGCAGTTCTTC. The full variable domain, in which reference TRBV19 and TRBJ2-1 provide the parts outside the CDR3, is DGGITQSPKYLFRKEGQNVTLSCEQNLNHDAMYWYRQDPGQGLRLIYYSQIVNDFQKGDIAEGYSVSREKKESFPLTVTSAQKNPTAFYLCASSTGTSAGNEQFFGPGTRLTVL.

This clone was detected once. This chain links TRBV5-1 with TRBJ2-3; D not resolved. Germline V lookup: CDR1 SGHRS, CDR2 YFSETQ. The length of the CDR3 is 13 residues. The germline V and J ends were trimmed by 3 bases and 2 bases, with 7 bases remaining between them. CDR3 protein: CASSSPPTDTQYF. CDR3 bases: TGCGCCAGCAGCTCCCCCCCCACAGATACGCAGTATTTT.

The CDR3 loop reads CASSLASGGAIGANVLTF. DNA of the CDR3: TGTGCCAGCAGCCTCGCTAGCGGGGGGGCTATTGGGGCCAACGTCCTGACTTTC. This chain joins TRBV4-2 and TRBJ2-6; 12 nucleotides agree with TRBD2. Germline assignment: CDR1 LGHNA and CDR2 YNFKEQ. V lost 4 bases, J lost 3 bases, and 7 bases stayed unmatched. This CDR3 is 18 amino acids long.

The chain carries TRBV5-6 and TRBJ2-7; D not resolved. Germline-derived CDR1 and CDR2 are SGHDT and YYEEEE. V gave up 4 bases and J gave up 2 bases, with 19 bases separating them. This CDR3 has 16 residues. CDR3 amino acids: CASSPDRLSPTYEQYF. The CDR3, as DNA: TGTGCCAGCAGCCCGGACCGGCTTTCACCGACCTACGAGCAGTACTTC.

This clone was counted once. The J gene is TRBJ1-2, the V gene TRBV18, with D hard to call. V was pared by 0 bases and J by 4 bases, with 12 bases between. The CDR3 is made up of 15 amino acids. Germline values: CDR1 KGHSH, CDR2 LQKENI. CDR3 nucleotide sequence: TGTGCCAGCTCACCACCATCCTCGGCCGCCTATGGCTACACCTTC. It yields the protein CASSPPSSAAYGYTF. Full variable domain (missing parts from reference TRBV18 and TRBJ1-2): NAGVMQNPRHLVRRRGQEARLRCSPMKGHSHVYWYRQLPEEGLKFMVYLQKENIIDESGMPKERFSAEFPKEGPSILRIQQVVRGDSAAYFCASSPPSSAAYGYTFGSGTRLTVV.

The chain couples TRBV7-2 to TRBJ1-2; 10 bases fit TRBD1. J lost 3 bases, V lost 8 bases, and 15 bases had no gene match. This CDR3 spans 17 amino acids. Looked up from germline, CDR1 is SGHTA and CDR2 is FQGNSA. In DNA, the CDR3 is TGTGCCAGCGCTTCCCCCGAGGGACAGGGGAGGGACTATGGCTACACCTTC. This sequence encodes CASASPEGQGRDYGYTF.

The genes are TRBV19 and TRBJ2-7, with 9 bases aligning to TRBD1. Germline lookup yields CDR1 LNHDA and CDR2 SQIVND (reference sequence). CDR3 size: 14 residues. Trimming took 5 bases from V and 3 from J; bases not matched to a gene: 5. The CDR3 reads CASSLGQGNYEQYF. CDR3 bases: TGTGCCAGTAGTCTCGGACAGGGGAACTACGAGCAGTACTTC.

The V call is TRBV18, the J call TRBJ2-3; D gene unclear. The CDR3 extends over 13 amino acids. V lost 3 bases and J 5 bases, leaving 9 bases between the germline ends. Germline assignment: CDR1 KGHSH and CDR2 LQKENI. CDR3 residues: CASSPSEGDTQYF. The CDR3 DNA reads as TGTGCCAGCTCACCGAGTGAAGGAGATACGCAGTATTTT.

The chain couples TRBV24-1 to TRBJ1-2, with 7 bases lining up with TRBD1. CDR1 is KGHDR, CDR2 SFDVKD, per germline. The CDR3 contains 14 residues. Unmatched junction bases numbered 5, after V lost 4 bases and J lost 4 bases. The CDR3, as DNA: TGTGCCACCAGTGACCCGGGACAGCCCTATGGCTACACCTTC. It is translated as CATSDPGQPYGYTF.

J is TRBJ2-7 and V is TRBV4-1; tentative D call: TRBD1 (5 bases). This CDR3 has 14 amino acids. V gave up 6 bases and J gave up 0 bases, with 12 bases separating them. CDR1 and CDR2 from the germline V gene are MGHRA and YSYEKL. CDR3 DNA: TGCGCCAGCAGTCAACAGGCTTACTCCTACGAGCAGTACTTC. This encodes CASSQQAYSYEQYF.

This chain joins TRBV5-6 and TRBJ2-3; TRBD1 matches 12 bases. From germline, CDR1 is SGHDT and CDR2 YYEEEE. CDR3 size: 16 residues. The trim removed 1 base at V and 4 bases at J, leaving 4 bases unmatched. The CDR3 protein is CASSLTGQGASDTQYF. The CDR3, as DNA: TGTGCCAGCAGCTTGACGGGACAGGGGGCATCAGATACGCAGTATTTT.

The rearrangement uses TRBV5-1 and TRBJ2-7; TRBD1 aligns across 11 bases. Trimming took 4 bases from V and 4 from J; bases not matched to a gene: 4. Germline V lookup: CDR1 SGHRS, CDR2 YFSETQ. The CDR3 consists of 14 residues. DNA of the CDR3: TGCGCCAGCAGCGCCCGGGACAGGGGGTACGAGCAGTACTTC. Its protein product is CASSARDRGYEQYF. The full variable domain, in which reference TRBV5-1 and TRBJ2-7 provide the parts outside the CDR3, is KAGVTQTPRYLIKTRGQQVTLSCSPISGHRSVSWYQQTPGQGLQFLFEYFSETQRNKGNFPGRFSGRQFSNSRSEMNVSTLELGDSALYLCASSARDRGYEQYFGPGTRLTVT.

This clone was observed a single time. The chain is built from TRBV7-3 and TRBJ2-3; D ambiguous. CDR1 SGHTA and CDR2 FQGTGA come from the germline V gene. This CDR3 is 15 amino acids long. The V end lost 3 bases, the J end lost 0 bases, and 10 bases lay between the germline ends. The CDR3 bases are TGTGCCAGCAGCTTTTTTTCGGCTAGCACAGATACGCAGTATTTT. Translated, it gives CASSFFSASTDTQYF.

This rearrangement joins TRBV9 to TRBJ2-1; 13 positions agree with TRBD2. CDR1 SGDLS and CDR2 YYNGEE come from the germline V gene. The CDR3 length is 17 residues. V lost 0 bases, J lost 4 bases, and 4 bases stayed unmatched. The CDR3 protein is CASSVGGLAGPYNEQFF. In DNA, the CDR3 is TGTGCCAGCAGCGTAGGGGGACTAGCGGGGCCATACAATGAGCAGTTCTTC.

The chain carries TRBV6-1 and TRBJ2-7; D unresolved. The CDR3 consists of 12 residues. CDR1 is MNHNS and CDR2 is SASEGT in the germline V gene. V shed 1 base and J shed 3 bases, with 4 bases lying between them. CDR3 nucleotide sequence: TGTGCCAGCAGTGAAGTAGTCTACGAGCAGTACGTC. Translated: CASSEVVYEQYV.

CDR3 residues: CASSAYSGNTIYF. CDR3 sequence (DNA): TGTGCCAGCAGTGCGTACTCTGGAAACACCATATATTTT. The chain combines TRBV2 with TRBJ1-3; D is ambiguous. This CDR3 has 13 amino acids. The V end lost 4 bases, the J end lost 0 bases, and 4 bases lay between the germline ends. The germline CDR1 and CDR2 sequences are SNHLY and FYNNEI.

This clone showed up just a few times. The V gene is TRBV14, the J gene TRBJ1-1, with D tentatively TRBD1 (5 bases). Germline V gene lookup returns CDR1 SGHDN and CDR2 FVKESK. The CDR3 covers 16 residues. The ends were cut back, 1 base at V and 4 bases at J, with 16 bases in the middle. The CDR3 region has the DNA TGTGCCAGCAGCCAAGGACAGTCCTGGGAGGGCACTGAAGCTTTCTTT. It codes for CASSQGQSWEGTEAFF.

The rearrangement links TRBV12-3 or TRBV12-4 to TRBJ2-5; possible D gene TRBD1, 6 bases. This CDR3 is 13 amino acids long. Trimming removed 3 bases from V and 3 bases from J, with 8 bases in between. The CDR3 loop is CASSLYREETQYF. Written as DNA, the CDR3 is TGTGCCAGCAGTTTGTACAGGGAAGAGACCCAGTACTTC.

V gene TRBV18 combines with J gene TRBJ2-3, with 8 nucleotides matching TRBD2. The CDR3 runs 16 residues. Germline values: CDR1 KGHSH, CDR2 LQKENI. With V trimmed by 2 bases and J by 1 base, 5 bases remained unmatched. In DNA form, the CDR3 reads TGTGCCAGCTCACCATGGATCGGGGGGGGCACAGATACGCAGTATTTT. Translating gives CASSPWIGGGTDTQYF.

The chain joins TRBV5-1 to TRBJ2-3; D is possibly TRBD1 or TRBD2 (6 bases each). Germline V gives CDR1 SGHRS, CDR2 YFSETQ. This CDR3 region has 16 residues. Trimming removed 5 bases from V and 5 bases from J, with 21 bases in between. DNA for the CDR3: TGCGCCAGCAGTCCTGAGCCCGGGGGCAGGGGAGATACGCAGTATTTT. Residues: CASSPEPGGRGDTQYF. Variable domain in full (rest from reference TRBV5-1 and TRBJ2-3): KAGVTQTPRYLIKTRGQQVTLSCSPISGHRSVSWYQQTPGQGLQFLFEYFSETQRNKGNFPGRFSGRQFSNSRSEMNVSTLELGDSALYLCASSPEPGGRGDTQYFGPGTRLTVL.

The chain combines TRBV30 with TRBJ2-5, with a weak D call TRBD1 (5 bases). There are 13 residues in the CDR3. CDR1 and CDR2 (germline): GTSNPN, SVGIG (reference sequence). V lost 8 bases to trimming and J lost 2 bases, with 15 bases between them. CDR3 region: CARQGSFQETQYF. CDR3 nucleotides: TGTGCCCGGCAGGGATCCTTTCAAGAGACCCAGTACTTC.

The chain links TRBV5-6 to TRBJ2-1, with 10 bases lining up with TRBD2. Germline V CDR1 and CDR2: SGHDT, YYEEEE. This CDR3 is 15 amino acids long. The trim removed 3 bases at V and 8 bases at J, leaving 8 bases unmatched. The CDR3 DNA is TGTGCCAGCAGCTCCGAGCGGGGGGGCCGGGATGAGCAGTTCTTC. Translating gives CASSSERGGRDEQFF.

The chain links TRBV18 to TRBJ2-1; TRBD1 matches 7 bases. CDR1 KGHSH and CDR2 LQKENI come from the germline V gene. The V gene end was trimmed by 3 bases and the J gene end by 8 bases; junction bases not matched to a gene: 7. CDR3 length: 14 amino acids. The CDR3 here is CASSPRDRLDEQFF. The CDR3 nucleotides are TGTGCCAGCTCACCGAGGGACAGATTAGATGAGCAGTTCTTC. The full variable domain, rest sourced from reference TRBV18 and TRBJ2-1, is NAGVMQNPRHLVRRRGQEARLRCSPMKGHSHVYWYRQLPEEGLKFMVYLQKENIIDESGMPKERFSAEFPKEGPSILRIQQVVRGDSAAYFCASSPRDRLDEQFFGPGTRLTVL.

The rearrangement links TRBV6-5 to TRBJ1-2, with D tentatively TRBD1 (6 bases). V gave up 5 bases and J gave up 5 bases, with 9 bases separating them. CDR3 size: 12 residues. The germline CDR1 and CDR2 sequences are MNHEY and SVGAGI. The CDR3 nucleotides read TGTGCCAGCAGTCCAGGACAGTATGGCTACACCTTC. Amino acids: CASSPGQYGYTF.